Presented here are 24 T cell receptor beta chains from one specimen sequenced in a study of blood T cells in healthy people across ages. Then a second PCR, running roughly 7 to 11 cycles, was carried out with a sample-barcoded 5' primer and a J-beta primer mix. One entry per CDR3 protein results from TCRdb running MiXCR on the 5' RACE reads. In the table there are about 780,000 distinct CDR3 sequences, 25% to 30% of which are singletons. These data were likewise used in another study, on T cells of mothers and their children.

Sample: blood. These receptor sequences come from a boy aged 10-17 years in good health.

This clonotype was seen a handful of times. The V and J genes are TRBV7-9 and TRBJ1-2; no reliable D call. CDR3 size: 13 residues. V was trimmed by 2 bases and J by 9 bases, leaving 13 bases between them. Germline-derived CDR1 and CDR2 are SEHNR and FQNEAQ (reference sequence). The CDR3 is CASSLPWQPRYTF. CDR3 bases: TGTGCCAGCAGCTTACCGTGGCAGCCTCGCTACACCTTC.

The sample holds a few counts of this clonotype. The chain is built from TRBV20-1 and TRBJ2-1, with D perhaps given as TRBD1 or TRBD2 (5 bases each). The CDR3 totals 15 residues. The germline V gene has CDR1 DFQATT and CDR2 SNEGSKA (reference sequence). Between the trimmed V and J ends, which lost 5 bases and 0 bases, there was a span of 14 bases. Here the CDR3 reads CSAPGTGSSYNEQFF. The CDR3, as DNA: TGCAGTGCTCCCGGGACGGGGAGCTCCTACAATGAGCAGTTCTTC.

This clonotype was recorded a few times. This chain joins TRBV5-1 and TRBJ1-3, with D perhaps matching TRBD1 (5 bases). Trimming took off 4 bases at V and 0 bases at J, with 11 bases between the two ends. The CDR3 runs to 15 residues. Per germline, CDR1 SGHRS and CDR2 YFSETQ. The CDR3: CASSPATASGNTIYF. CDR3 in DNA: TGCGCCAGCAGCCCGGCGACAGCCTCTGGAAACACCATATATTTT. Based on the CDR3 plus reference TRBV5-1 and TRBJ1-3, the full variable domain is KAGVTQTPRYLIKTRGQQVTLSCSPISGHRSVSWYQQTPGQGLQFLFEYFSETQRNKGNFPGRFSGRQFSNSRSEMNVSTLELGDSALYLCASSPATASGNTIYFGEGSWLTVV.

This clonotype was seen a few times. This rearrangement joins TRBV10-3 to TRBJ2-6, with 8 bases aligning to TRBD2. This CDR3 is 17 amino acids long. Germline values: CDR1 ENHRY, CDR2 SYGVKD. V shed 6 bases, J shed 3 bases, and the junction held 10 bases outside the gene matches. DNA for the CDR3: TGTGCCATCAGAGGGGGTGCAGGGACTAGTGGGGCCAACGTCCTGACTTTC. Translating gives CAIRGGAGTSGANVLTF.

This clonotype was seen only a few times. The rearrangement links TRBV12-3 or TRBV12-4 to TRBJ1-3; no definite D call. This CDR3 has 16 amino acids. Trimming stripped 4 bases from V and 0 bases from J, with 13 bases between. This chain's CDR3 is CASSSNIAVSGNTIYF. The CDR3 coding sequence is TGTGCCAGCAGTTCAAACATCGCAGTCTCTGGAAACACCATATATTTT.

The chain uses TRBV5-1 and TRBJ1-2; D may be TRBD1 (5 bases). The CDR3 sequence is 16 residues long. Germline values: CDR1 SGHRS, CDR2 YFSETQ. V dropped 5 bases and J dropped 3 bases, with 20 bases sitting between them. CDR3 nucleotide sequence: TGCGCCAGCAGACTCTCCTTCTCCAGGGATTACTATGGCTACACCTTC. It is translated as CASRLSFSRDYYGYTF.

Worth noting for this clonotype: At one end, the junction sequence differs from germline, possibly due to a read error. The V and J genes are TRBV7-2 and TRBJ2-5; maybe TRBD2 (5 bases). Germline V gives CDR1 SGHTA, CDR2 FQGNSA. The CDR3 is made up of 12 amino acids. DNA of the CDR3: TGTGCCAGCAGCCAAAATGGGGAGACCCGGTACTTC. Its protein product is CASSQNGETRYF.

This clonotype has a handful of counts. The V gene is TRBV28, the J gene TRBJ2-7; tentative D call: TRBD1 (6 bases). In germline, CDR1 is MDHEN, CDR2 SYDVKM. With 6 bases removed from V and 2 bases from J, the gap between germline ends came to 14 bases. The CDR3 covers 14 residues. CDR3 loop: CASSLRDKTYEQYF. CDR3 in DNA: TGTGCCAGCAGCCTCAGGGACAAAACCTACGAGCAGTACTTC.

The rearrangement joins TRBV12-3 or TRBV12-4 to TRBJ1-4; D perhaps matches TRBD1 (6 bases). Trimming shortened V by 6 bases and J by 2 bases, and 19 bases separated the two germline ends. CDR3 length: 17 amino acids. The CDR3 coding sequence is TGTGCCAGCAGGGGAACAGGGATCTCTCCCACTAATGAAAAACTGTTTTTT. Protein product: CASRGTGISPTNEKLFF.

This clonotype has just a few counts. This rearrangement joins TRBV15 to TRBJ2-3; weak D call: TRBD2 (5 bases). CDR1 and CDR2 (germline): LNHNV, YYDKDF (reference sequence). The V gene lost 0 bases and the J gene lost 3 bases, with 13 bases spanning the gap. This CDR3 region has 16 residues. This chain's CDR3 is CATSRDRRIRTDTQYF. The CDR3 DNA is TGTGCCACCAGCAGAGATCGGAGGATTCGTACAGATACGCAGTATTTT. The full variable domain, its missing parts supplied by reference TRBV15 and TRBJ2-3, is DAMVIQNPRYQVTQFGKPVTLSCSQTLNHNVMYWYQQKSSQAPKLLFHYYDKDFNNEADTPDNFQSRRPNTSFCFLDIRSPGLGDTAMYLCATSRDRRIRTDTQYFGPGTRLTVL.

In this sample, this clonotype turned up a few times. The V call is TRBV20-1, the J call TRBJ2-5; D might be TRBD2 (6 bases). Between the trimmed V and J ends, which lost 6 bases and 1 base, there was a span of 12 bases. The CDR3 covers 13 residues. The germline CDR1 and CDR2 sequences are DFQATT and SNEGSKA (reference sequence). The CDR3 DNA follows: TGCAGTGCCGGGAGCGGCTCCCAAGAGACCCAGTACTTC. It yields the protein CSAGSGSQETQYF.

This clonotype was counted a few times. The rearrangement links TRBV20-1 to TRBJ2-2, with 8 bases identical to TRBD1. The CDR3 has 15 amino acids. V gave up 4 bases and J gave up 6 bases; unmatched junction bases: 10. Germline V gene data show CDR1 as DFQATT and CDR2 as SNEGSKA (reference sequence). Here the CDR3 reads CSAIGQGRGPGELFF. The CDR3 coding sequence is TGCAGTGCTATCGGACAGGGAAGGGGGCCCGGGGAGCTGTTTTTT.

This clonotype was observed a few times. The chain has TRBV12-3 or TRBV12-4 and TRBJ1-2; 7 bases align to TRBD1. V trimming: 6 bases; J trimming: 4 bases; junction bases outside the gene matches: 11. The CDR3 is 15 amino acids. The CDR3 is CASRVLGQLIYGYTF. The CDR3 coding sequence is TGTGCCAGCAGAGTGCTGGGACAGTTAATCTATGGCTACACCTTC.

The CDR3 loop reads CATSRDLAGGSYEQYF. In DNA, the CDR3 is TGTGCCACCAGCAGAGATCTAGCGGGGGGATCCTACGAGCAGTACTTC. The chain has TRBV15 and TRBJ2-5; 11 bases align to TRBD2. The DNA end lines up better with TRBJ2-7; the J call may be wrong. Germline-derived CDR1 and CDR2 are LNHNV and YYDKDF (reference sequence). The CDR3 length is 16 residues.

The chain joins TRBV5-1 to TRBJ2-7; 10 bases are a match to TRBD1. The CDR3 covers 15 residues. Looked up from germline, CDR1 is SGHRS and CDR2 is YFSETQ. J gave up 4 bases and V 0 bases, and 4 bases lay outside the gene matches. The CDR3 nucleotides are TGCGCCAGCAGCTTGGGACAGGGGGCGAAATACGAGCAGTACTTC. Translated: CASSLGQGAKYEQYF.

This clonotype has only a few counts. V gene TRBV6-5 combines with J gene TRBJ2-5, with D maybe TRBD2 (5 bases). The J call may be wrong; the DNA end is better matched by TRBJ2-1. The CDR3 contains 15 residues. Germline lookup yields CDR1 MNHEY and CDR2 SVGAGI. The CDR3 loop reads CASRGDQRLSNEQFF. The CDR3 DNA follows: TGTGCCAGCCGAGGAGACCAGCGGTTAAGCAATGAGCAGTTCTTC.

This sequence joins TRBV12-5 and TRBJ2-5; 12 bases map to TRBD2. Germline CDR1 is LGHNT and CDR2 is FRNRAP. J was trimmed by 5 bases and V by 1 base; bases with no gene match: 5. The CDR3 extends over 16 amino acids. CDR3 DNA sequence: TGTGCTAGTGGTTTGGGACCTAGCGGGGGGGGCGAGACCCAGTACTTC. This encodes CASGLGPSGGGETQYF.

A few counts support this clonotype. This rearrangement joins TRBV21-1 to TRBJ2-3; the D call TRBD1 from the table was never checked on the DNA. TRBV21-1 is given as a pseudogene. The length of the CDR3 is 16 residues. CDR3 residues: CASSIPEGLRTDTQYF. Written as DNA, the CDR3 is TGTGCCAGCAGCATCCCCGAGGGGTTGCGCACAGATACGCAGTATTTT.

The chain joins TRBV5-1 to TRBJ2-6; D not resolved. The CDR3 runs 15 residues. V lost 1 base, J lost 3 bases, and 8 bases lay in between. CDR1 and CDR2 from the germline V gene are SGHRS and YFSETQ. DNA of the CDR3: TGCGCCAGCAGCTTGTTTGGGGATGGGGCCAACGTCCTGACTTTC. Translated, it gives CASSLFGDGANVLTF.

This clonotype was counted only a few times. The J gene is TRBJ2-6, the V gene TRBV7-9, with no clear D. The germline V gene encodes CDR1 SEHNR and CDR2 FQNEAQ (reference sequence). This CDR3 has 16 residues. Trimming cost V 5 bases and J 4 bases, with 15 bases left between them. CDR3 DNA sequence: TGTGCCAGCAGCCAACTCAATCTACCCGGGGCCAACGTCCTGACTTTC. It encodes CASSQLNLPGANVLTF.

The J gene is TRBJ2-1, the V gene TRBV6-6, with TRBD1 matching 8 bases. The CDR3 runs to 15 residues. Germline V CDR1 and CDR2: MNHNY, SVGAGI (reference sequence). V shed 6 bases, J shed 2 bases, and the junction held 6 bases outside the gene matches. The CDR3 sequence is CASSRRQGTYNEQFF. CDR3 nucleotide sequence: TGTGCCAGCAGCAGAAGACAGGGGACCTACAATGAGCAGTTCTTC.

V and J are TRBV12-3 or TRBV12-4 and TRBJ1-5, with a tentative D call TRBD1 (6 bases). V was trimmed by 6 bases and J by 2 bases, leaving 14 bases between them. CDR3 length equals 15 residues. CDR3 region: CASRRGMGGNQPQHF. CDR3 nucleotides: TGTGCCAGCAGGAGGGGGATGGGGGGCAATCAGCCCCAGCATTTT.

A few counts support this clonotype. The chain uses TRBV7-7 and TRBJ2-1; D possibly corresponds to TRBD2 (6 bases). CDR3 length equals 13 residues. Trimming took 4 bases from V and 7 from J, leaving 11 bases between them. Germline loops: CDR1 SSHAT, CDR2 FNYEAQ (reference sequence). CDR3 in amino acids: CASSSRGNNEQFF. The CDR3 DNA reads TGTGCCAGCAGCTCCCGGGGGAATAATGAGCAGTTCTTC.

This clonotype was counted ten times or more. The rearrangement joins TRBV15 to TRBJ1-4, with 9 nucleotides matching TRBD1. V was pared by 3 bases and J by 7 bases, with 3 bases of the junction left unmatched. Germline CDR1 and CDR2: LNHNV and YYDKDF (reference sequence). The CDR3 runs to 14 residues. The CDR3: CATSRDRGGEKLFF. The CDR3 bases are TGTGCCACCAGCAGGGACAGGGGCGGTGAAAAACTGTTTTTT.